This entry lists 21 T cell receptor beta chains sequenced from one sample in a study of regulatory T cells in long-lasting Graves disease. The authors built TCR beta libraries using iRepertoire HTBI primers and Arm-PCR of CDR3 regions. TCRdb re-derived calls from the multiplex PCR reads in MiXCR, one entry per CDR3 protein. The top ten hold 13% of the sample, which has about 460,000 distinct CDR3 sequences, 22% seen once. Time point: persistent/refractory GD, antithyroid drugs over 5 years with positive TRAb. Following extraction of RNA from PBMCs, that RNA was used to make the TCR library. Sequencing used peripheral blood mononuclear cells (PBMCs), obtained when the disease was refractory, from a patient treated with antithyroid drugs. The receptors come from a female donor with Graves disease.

CDR3 sequence (DNA): TGCAGTGTCGGGGGCGGCACAGATACGCAGTATTTT. Its translation: CSVGGGTDTQYF. The chain carries TRBV20-1 and TRBJ2-3; either TRBD1 or TRBD2 may supply D (6 bases each). Per germline, CDR1 DFQATT and CDR2 SNEGSKA (reference sequence). The CDR3 totals 12 residues. The V gene lost 7 bases and the J gene lost 1 base, with 9 bases spanning the gap.

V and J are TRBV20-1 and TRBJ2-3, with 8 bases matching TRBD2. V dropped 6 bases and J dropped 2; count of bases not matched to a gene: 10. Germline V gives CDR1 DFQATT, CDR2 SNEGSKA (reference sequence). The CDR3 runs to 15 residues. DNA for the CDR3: TGCAGTGCCCCGGGGGGGGGGGGCCTCACAGATACGCAGTATTTT. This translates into CSAPGGGGLTDTQYF.

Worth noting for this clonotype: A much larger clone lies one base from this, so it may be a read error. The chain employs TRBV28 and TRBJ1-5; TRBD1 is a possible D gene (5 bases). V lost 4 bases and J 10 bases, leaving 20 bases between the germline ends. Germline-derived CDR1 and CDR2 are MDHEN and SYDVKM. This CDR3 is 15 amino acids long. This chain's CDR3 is CASSSLGTLSSPQHF. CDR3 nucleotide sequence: TGTGCCAGCAGTTCCCTCGGGACTCTGTCATCTCCCCAGCATTTT.

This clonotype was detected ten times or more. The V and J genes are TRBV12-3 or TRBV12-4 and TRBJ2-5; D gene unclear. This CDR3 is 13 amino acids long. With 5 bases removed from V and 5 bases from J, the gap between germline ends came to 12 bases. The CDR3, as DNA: TGTGCCAGCAGTACCCCCCTCGGTGAGACCCAGTACTTC. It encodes CASSTPLGETQYF.

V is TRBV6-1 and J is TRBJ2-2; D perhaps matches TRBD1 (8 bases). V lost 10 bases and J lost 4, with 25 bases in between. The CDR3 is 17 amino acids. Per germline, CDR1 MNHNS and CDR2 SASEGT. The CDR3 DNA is TGTGCCACCACAGGGGGGGACGGAACTCGGGTCACCGGGGAGCTGTTTTTT. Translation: CATTGGDGTRVTGELFF.

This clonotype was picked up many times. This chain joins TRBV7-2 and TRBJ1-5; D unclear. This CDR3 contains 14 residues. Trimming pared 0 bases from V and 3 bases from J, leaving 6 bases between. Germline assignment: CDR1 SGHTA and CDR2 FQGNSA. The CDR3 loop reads CASSLASPNQPQHF. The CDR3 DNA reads TGTGCCAGCAGCTTAGCTTCCCCCAATCAGCCCCAGCATTTT.

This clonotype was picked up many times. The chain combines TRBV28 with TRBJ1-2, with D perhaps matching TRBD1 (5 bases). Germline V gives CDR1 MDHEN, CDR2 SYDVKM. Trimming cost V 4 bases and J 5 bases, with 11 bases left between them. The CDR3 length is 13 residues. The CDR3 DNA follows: TGTGCCAGCAGTTCCGGGACCCAATATGGCTACACCTTC. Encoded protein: CASSSGTQYGYTF.

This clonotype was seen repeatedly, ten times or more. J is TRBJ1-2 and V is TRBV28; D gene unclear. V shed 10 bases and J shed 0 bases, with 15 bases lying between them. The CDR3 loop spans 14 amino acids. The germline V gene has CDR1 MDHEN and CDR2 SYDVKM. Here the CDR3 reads CATVPGLANYGYTF. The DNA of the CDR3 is TGTGCCACCGTTCCAGGATTAGCTAACTATGGCTACACCTTC.

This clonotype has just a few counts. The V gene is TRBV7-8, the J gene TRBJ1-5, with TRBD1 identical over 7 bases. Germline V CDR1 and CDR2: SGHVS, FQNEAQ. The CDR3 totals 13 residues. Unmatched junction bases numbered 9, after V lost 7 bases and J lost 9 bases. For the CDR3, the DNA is TGTGCCAGCACTAGGGCAGGGGGAGCGCCCCAGCATTTT. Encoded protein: CASTRAGGAPQHF.

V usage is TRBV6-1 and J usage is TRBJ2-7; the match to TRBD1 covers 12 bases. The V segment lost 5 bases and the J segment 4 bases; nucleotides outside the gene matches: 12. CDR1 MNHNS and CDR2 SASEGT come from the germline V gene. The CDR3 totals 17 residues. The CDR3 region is CASSPGTGGGISYEQYF. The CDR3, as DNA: TGTGCCAGCAGTCCCGGGACAGGGGGCGGAATATCTTACGAGCAGTACTTC.

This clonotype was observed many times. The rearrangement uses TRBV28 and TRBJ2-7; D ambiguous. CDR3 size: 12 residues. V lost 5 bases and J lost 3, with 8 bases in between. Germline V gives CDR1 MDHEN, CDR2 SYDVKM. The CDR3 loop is CASSPGDYEQYF. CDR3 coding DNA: TGTGCCAGCAGTCCGGGCGACTACGAGCAGTACTTC.

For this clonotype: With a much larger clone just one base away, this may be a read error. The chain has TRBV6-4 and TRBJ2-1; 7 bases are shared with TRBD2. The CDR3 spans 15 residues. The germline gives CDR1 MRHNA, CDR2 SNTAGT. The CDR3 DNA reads TGTGCCAGCAATGACTCACGGCTAGCGGTTAATGAGCAGTTCTTC. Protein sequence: CASNDSRLAVNEQFF.

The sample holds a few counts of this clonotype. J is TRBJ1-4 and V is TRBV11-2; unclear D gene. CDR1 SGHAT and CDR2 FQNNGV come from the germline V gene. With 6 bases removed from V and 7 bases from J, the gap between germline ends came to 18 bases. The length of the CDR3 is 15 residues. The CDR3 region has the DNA TGTGCCAGCAGTTCTTCCGATACAGTGGGTGAAAAACTGTTTTTT. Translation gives CASSSSDTVGEKLFF.

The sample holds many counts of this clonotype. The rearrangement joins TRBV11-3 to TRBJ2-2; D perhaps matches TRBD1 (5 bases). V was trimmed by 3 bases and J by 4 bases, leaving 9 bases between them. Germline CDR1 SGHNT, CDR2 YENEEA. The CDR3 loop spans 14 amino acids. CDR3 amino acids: CASSFGAVTGELFF. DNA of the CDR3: TGTGCCAGCAGCTTTGGGGCCGTCACCGGGGAGCTGTTTTTT.

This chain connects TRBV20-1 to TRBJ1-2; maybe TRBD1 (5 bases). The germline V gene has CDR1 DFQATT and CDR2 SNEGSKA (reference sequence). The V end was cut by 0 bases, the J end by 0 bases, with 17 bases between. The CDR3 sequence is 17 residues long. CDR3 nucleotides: TGCAGTGCTAGAGATCACCTGGACAAGGACTCTAACTATGGCTACACCTTC. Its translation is CSARDHLDKDSNYGYTF.

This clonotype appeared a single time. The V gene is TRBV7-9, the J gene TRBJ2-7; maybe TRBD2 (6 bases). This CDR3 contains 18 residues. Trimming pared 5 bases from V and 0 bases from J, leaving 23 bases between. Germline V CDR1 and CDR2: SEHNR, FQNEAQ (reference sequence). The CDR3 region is CASSPRRLLRRDSYEQYF. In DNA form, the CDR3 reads TGTGCCAGCAGCCCCCGTAGACTCCTACGGAGGGACTCCTACGAGCAGTACTTC.

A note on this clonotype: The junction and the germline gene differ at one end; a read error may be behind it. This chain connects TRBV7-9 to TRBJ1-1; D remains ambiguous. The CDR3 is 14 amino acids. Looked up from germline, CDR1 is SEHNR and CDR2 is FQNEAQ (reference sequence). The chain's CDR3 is CASSVDAPGVTESF. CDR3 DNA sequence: TGTGCCAGCAGCGTGGATGCACCGGGAGTTACAGAATCCTTT. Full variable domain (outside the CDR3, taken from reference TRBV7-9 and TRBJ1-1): DTGVSQNPRHKITKRGQNVTFRCDPISEHNRLYWYRQTLGQGPEFLTYFQNEAQLEKSRLLSDRFSAERPKGSFSTLEIQRTEQGDSAMYLCASSVDAPGVTESFGQGTRLTVV.

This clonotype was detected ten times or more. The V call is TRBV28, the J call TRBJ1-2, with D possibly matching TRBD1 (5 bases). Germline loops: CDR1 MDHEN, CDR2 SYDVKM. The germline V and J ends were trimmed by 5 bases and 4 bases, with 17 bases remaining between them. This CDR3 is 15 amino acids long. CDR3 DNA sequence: TGTGCCAGCAGTCGGGGGGACCACGGAGGCTATGGCTACACCTTC. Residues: CASSRGDHGGYGYTF.

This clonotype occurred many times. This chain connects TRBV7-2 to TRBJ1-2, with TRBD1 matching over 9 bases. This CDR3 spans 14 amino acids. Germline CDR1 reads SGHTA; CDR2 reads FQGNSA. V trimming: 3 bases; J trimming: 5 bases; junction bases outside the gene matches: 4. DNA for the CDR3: TGTGCCAGCAGCTTCCGGGGACAGGGATATGGCTACACCTTC. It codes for CASSFRGQGYGYTF.

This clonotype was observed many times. CDR3 sequence (DNA): TGTGCCAGCAGGGGGGTTAACTATGGCTACACCTTC. Translating gives CASRGVNYGYTF. The chain carries TRBV6-1 and TRBJ1-2, with a weak D call TRBD1 (5 bases). Germline values: CDR1 MNHNS, CDR2 SASEGT. The V end was cut by 6 bases, the J end by 1 base, with 6 bases between. This CDR3 comprises 12 residues.

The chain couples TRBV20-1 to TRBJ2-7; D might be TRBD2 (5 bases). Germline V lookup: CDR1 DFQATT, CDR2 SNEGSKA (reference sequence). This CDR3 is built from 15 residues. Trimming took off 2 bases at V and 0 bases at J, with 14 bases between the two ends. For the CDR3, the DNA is TGCAGTGCTAGACCCAGCGGAGATAACTCCTACGAGCAGTACTTC. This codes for CSARPSGDNSYEQYF.